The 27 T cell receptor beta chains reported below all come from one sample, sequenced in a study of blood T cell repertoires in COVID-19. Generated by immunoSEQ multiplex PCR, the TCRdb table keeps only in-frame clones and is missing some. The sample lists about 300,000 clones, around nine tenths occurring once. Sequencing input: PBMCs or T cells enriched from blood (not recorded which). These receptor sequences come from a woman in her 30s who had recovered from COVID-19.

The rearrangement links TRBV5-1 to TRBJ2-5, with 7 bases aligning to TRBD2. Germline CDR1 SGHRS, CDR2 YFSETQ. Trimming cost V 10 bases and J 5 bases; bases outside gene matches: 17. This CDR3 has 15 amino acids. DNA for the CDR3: TGCGCCTGCAAATCTAGGAGCGGGGAAGGGGAGACCCAGTACTTC. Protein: CACKSRSGEGETQYF.

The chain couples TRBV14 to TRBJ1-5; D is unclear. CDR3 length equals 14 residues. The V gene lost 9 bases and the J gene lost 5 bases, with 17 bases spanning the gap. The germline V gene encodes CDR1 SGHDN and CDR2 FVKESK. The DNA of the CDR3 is TGTGCCAGTCCGGACGCAAGGAGGGATCAGCCCCAGCATTTT. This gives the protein CASPDARRDQPQHF.

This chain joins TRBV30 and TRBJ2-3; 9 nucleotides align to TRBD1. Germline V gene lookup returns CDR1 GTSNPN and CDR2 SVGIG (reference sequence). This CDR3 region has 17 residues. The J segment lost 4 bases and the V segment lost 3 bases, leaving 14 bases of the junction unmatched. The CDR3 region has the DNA TGTGCCTGGAGGGGGACAGGGTCGTTTTGGCGGGCAGATACGCAGTATTTT. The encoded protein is CAWRGTGSFWRADTQYF.

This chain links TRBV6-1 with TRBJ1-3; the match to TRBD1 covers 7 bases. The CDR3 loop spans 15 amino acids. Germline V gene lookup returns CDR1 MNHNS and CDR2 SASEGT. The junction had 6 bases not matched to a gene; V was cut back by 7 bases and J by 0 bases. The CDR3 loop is CASTIQGSSGNTIYF. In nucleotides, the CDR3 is TGTGCCAGCACTATACAGGGGAGCTCTGGAAACACCATATATTTT.

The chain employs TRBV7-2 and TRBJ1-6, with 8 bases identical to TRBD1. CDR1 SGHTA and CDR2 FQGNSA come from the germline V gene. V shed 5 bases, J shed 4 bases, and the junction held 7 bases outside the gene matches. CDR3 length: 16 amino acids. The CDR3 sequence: CASSPRTGRYNSPLHF. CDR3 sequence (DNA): TGTGCCAGCAGCCCGCGGACAGGGAGGTATAATTCACCCCTCCACTTT.

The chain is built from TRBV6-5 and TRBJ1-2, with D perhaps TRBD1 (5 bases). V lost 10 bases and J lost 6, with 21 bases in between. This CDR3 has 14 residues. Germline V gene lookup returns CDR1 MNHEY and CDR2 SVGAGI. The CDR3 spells CATRVVGRVNGYTF. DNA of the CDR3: TGTGCCACCCGGGTGGTTGGCAGGGTGAATGGCTACACCTTC.

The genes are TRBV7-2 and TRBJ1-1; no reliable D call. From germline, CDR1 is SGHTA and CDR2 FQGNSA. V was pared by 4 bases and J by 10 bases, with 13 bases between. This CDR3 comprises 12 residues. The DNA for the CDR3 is TGTGCCAGCAGCTCCACCCTTGAGGGAGCTTTCTTT. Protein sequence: CASSSTLEGAFF.

This CDR3 reads CASSLDGTSGYNEQFF. CDR3 in DNA: TGCGCCAGCAGCTTGGATGGGACTAGCGGTTACAATGAGCAGTTCTTC. The chain employs TRBV5-1 and TRBJ2-1; 11 nucleotides line up with TRBD2. Trimming took 0 bases from V and 4 from J; bases not matched to a gene: 3. The CDR3 loop spans 16 amino acids. From germline, CDR1 is SGHRS and CDR2 YFSETQ.

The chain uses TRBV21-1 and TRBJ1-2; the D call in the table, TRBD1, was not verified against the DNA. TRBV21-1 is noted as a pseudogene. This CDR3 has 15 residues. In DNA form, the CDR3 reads TGTGCCAGCAGTACCGCGACCGGGACACTTATTAGCTACACCTTC. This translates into CASSTATGTLISYTF.

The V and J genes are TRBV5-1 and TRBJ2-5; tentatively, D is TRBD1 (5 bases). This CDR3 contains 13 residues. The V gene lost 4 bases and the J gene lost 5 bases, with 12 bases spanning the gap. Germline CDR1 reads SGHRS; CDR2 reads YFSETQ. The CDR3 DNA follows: TGCGCCAGCAGCCTTGGGGCCCTTGAGACCCAGTACTTC. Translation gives CASSLGALETQYF.

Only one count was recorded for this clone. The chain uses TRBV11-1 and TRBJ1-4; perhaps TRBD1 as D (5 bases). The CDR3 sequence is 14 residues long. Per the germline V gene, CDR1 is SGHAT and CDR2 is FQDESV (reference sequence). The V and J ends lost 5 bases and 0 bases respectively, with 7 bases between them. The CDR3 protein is CASSRQPTNEKLFF. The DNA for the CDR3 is TGTGCCAGCAGCCGACAGCCAACTAATGAAAAACTGTTTTTT.

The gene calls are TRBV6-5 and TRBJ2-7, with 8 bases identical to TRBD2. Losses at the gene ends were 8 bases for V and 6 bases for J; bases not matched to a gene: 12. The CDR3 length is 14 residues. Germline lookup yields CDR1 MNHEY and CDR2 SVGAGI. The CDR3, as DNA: TGTGCCAGCGCCGCGGGGGGCCGAGAACTCGAGCAGTACTTC. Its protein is CASAAGGRELEQYF.

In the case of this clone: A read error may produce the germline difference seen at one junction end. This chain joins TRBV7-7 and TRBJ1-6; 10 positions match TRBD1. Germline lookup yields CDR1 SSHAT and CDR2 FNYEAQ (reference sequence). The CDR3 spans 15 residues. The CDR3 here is CASIIHRTGGSPLHF. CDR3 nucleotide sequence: TGTGCTAGCATCATCCACAGGACAGGGGGATCACCCCTCCACTTT. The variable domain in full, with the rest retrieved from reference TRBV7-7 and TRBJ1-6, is GAGVSQSPRYKVTKRGQDVTLRCDPISSHATLYWYQQALGQGPEFLTYFNYEAQPDKSGLPSDRFSAERPEGSISTLTIQRTEQRDSAMYRCASIIHRTGGSPLHFGNGTRLTVT.

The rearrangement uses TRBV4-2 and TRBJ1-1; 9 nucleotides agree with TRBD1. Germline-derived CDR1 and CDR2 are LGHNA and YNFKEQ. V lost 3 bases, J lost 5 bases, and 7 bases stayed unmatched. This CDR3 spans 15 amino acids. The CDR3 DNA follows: TGTGCCAGCAGCCACCCGGGACAGGGTTATACTGAAGCTTTCTTT. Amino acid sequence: CASSHPGQGYTEAFF.

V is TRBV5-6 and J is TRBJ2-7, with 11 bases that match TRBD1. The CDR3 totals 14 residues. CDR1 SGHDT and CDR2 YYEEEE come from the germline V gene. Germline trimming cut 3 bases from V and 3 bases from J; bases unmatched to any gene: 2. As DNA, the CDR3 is TGTGCCAGCAGCTCAGGGACAGGGGGCTACGAGCAGTACTTC. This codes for CASSSGTGGYEQYF. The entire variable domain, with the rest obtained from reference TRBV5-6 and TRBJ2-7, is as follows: DAGVTQSPTHLIKTRGQQVTLRCSPKSGHDTVSWYQQALGQGPQFIFQYYEEEERQRGNFPDRFSGHQFPNYSSELNVNALLLGDSALYLCASSSGTGGYEQYFGPGTRLTVT.

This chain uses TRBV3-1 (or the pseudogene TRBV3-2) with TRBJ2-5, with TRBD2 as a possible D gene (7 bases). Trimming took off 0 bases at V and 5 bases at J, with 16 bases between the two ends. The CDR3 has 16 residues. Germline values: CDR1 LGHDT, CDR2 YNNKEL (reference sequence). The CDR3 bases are TGTGCCAGCAGCCAAGATGGAGGGGGGGGACGGGAGACCCAGTACTTC. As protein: CASSQDGGGGRETQYF.

This CDR3 reads CASSPRLGLAGGEQYF. The CDR3 DNA reads TGTGCCAGCAGCCCCCGGTTGGGCCTAGCGGGGGGTGAGCAGTACTTC. This chain connects TRBV5-6 to TRBJ2-7; 11 bases line up with TRBD2. The CDR3 runs 16 residues. V shed 4 bases and J 7 bases; nucleotides not matched to a gene: 13. CDR1 is SGHDT and CDR2 is YYEEEE in the germline V gene.

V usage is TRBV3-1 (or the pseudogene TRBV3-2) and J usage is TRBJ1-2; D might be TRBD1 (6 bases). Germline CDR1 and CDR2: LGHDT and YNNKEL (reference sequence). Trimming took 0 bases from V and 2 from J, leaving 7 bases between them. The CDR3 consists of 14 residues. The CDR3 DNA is TGTGCCAGCAGCCAAGAGAGGGGGAACTATGGCTACACCTTC. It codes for CASSQERGNYGYTF.

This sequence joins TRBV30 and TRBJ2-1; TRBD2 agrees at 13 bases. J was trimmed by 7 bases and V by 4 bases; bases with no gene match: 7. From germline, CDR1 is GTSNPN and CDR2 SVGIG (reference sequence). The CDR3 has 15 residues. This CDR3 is CAWKWTSGGGNEQFF. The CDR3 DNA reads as TGTGCCTGGAAGTGGACTAGCGGGGGAGGGAATGAGCAGTTCTTC.

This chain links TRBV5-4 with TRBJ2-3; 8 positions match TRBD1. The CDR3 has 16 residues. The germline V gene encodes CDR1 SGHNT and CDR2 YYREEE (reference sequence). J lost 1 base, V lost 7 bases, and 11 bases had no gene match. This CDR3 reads CASAIRQGQGTDTQYF. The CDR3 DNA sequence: TGTGCCAGCGCCATCCGACAGGGGCAGGGCACAGATACGCAGTATTTT.

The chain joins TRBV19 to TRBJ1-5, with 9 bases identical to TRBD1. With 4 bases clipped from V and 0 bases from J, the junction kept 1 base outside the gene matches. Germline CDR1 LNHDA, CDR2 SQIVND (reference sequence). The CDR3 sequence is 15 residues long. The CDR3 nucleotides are TGTGCCAGTAGTAGGACAGGGGATAGCAATCAGCCCCAGCATTTT. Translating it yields CASSRTGDSNQPQHF.

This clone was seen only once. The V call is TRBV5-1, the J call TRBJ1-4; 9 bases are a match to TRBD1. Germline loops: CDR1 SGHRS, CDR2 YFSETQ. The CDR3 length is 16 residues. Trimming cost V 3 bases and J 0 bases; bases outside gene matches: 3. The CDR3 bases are TGCGCCAGCAGCTCCCGACAGGGGGCAACTAATGAAAAACTGTTTTTT. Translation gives CASSSRQGATNEKLFF.

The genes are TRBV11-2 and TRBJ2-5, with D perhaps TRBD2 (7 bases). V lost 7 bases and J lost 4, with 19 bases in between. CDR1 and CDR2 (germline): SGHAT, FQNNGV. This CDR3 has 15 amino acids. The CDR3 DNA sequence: TGTGCCAGCAAGTGGGTTGGGGGGGCCGGAGAGACCCAGTACTTC. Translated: CASKWVGGAGETQYF.

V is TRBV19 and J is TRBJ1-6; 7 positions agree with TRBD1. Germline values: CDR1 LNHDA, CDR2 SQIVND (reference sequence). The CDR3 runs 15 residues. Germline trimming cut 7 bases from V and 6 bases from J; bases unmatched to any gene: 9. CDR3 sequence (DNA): TGTGCCAGTACCCCTGGGCAGGGGGGTAATTCACCCCTCCACTTT. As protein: CASTPGQGGNSPLHF.

The DNA for the CDR3 is TGCGCCAGCAGCCCGAGCGGGACCTCCTACAATGAGCAGTTCTTC. Its protein is CASSPSGTSYNEQFF. J is TRBJ2-1 and V is TRBV4-3; 7 positions match TRBD2. The V and J ends lost 4 bases and 0 bases, in that order; junction bases with no gene match: 3. The length of the CDR3 is 15 residues. Germline V gene lookup returns CDR1 LGHNA and CDR2 YSLEER.

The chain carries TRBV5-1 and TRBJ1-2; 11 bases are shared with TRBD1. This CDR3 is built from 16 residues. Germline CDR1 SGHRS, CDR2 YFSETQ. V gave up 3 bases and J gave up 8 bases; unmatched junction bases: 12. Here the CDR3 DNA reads TGCGCCAGCAGCTCTTCAAGTTCCGGGACAGGGGGAGGCTACACCTTC. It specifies CASSSSSSGTGGGYTF.

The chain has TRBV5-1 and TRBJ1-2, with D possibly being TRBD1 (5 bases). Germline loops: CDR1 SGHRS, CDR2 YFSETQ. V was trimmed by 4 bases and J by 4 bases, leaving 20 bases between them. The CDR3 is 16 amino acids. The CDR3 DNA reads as TGCGCCAGCAGCCCCGGAAGGGACTGGGCGAGCTATGGCTACACCTTC. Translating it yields CASSPGRDWASYGYTF.